This is a list of T cell receptor beta chains from one sample in a study of shared clonotypes between healthy human individuals. The repertoire was sequenced with immunoSEQ multiplex PCR; TCRdb's copy has only in-frame clones and lacks some. The table shows more than 2 million clones, with 93% occurring only once. The sample was naive CD8+ T cells from PBMCs. These receptors were taken from a young man in good health. Some clones in this sample may be carry-over from other donors' samples. Both conserved end residues are part of each CDR3. The D gene is left open where the match is weak. Rows give clone size only sometimes, using once, few, many, or a class for an expanded clone.

TRBJ2-7	TRBV25-1	.	TRBD1	CASEGQISYEQYF	TGTGCCAGTGAGGGACAGATCTCCTACGAGCAGTACTTC
TRBJ1-1	TRBV7-9	.	.	CASSSPGPETEAFF	TGTGCCAGCAGTTCCCCTGGGCCGGAGACTGAAGCTTTCTTT
TRBJ1-1	TRBV15	.	.	CATTPDMNTEAFF	TGTGCCACCACCCCAGACATGAACACTGAAGCTTTCTTT
TRBJ2-5	TRBV9	.	TRBD2	CASSVEAGVFETQYF	TGTGCCAGCAGCGTAGAAGCGGGAGTGTTTGAGACCCAGTACTTC
TRBJ2-7	TRBV27	.	.	CASSLGSRPYEQYF	TGTGCCAGCAGTTTAGGGTCTCGGCCCTACGAGCAGTACTTC
TRBJ2-7	TRBV7-9	.	TRBD1	CASSSWDRVNEQYF	TGTGCCAGCAGCTCTTGGGACAGGGTGAACGAGCAGTACTTC
TRBJ2-7	TRBV27	.	TRBD1	CASSYSTGAYEQYF	TGTGCCAGCAGTTATTCCACAGGGGCCTACGAGCAGTACTTC
TRBJ2-7	TRBV27	once	TRBD1	CASSLFALGQGASYEQYF	TGTGCCAGCAGTTTATTCGCCCTAGGACAGGGGGCCTCCTACGAGCAGTACTTC
TRBJ2-1	TRBV28	.	.	CASGIRGAYNEQFF	TGTGCCAGCGGGATAAGGGGGGCGTACAATGAGCAGTTCTTC
TRBJ1-2	TRBV5-6	.	.	CASLCGNSRTYGYTF	TGTGCCAGCTTATGCGGCAATAGTCGAACCTATGGCTACACCTTC
TRBJ1-1	TRBV7-3	.	.	CASSLKMGGTEAFF	TGTGCCAGCAGCTTAAAAATGGGTGGAACTGAAGCTTTCTTT
TRBJ2-2	TRBV11-2	once	.	CASSFDSSTGELFF	TGTGCCAGCAGCTTTGACAGCTCCACCGGGGAGCTGTTTTTT
TRBJ2-7	TRBV27	.	.	CASSLSMATEQYF	TGTGCCAGCAGTTTATCGATGGCAACCGAGCAGTACTTC
TRBJ1-2	TRBV9	.	.	CASSAGNYGYTF	TGTGCCAGCAGCGCAGGGAATTATGGCTACACCTTC
TRBJ2-4	TRBV27	.	.	CASRTLLAKNIQYF	TGTGCCAGCAGAACTTTGCTAGCCAAAAACATTCAGTACTTC
TRBJ2-5	TRBV28	.	.	CASSPGGDGLGETQYF	TGTGCCAGCAGCCCCGGAGGCGACGGCTTGGGGGAGACCCAGTACTTC
TRBJ2-5	TRBV28	.	TRBD1	CASRGVRDSQETQYF	TGTGCCAGCAGGGGCGTCCGGGACAGTCAAGAGACCCAGTACTTC
TRBJ2-7	TRBV9	.	.	CASSAYSHGSYEQYF	TGTGCCAGCAGCGCCTATAGCCATGGATCCTACGAGCAGTACTTC
TRBJ2-6	TRBV11-1	.	TRBD1	CASSPDRGPRRGANVLTF	TGTGCCAGCAGTCCCGACAGGGGCCCACGGAGGGGGGCCAACGTCCTGACTTTC
TRBJ2-1	TRBV4-1	once	.	CASSQEWLAYYNEQFF	TGCGCCAGCAGCCAAGAGTGGCTAGCGTATTACAATGAGCAGTTCTTC
TRBJ1-1	TRBV27	.	TRBD1	CASSLGMTGALEAFF	TGTGCCAGCAGTTTAGGGATGACAGGGGCCCTTGAAGCTTTCTTT
TRBJ2-5	TRBV13	.	TRBD1	CASSPSIPGQGGKETQYF	TGTGCCAGCAGCCCAAGTATTCCGGGACAGGGAGGCAAAGAGACCCAGTACTTC
TRBJ2-7	TRBV7-9	.	.	CASSLVRVDEQYF	TGTGCCAGCAGCTTAGTGCGGGTGGACGAGCAGTACTTC